Listed here are 30 T cell receptor beta chains from one sample, sequenced in a study of OX40 agonist ivuxolimab in advanced cancers. TCRdb keeps only in-frame clones here, not all; method: immunoSEQ multiplex PCR. This sample carries 50,000 to 80,000 clones, approximately 84% of them seen once, and the ten largest clones take 3%. Source: CD4+ or CD8+ T cells sorted from blood, taken in a trial of the OX40 agonist ivuxolimab. The origin of the receptors is an adult with an advanced solid tumor such as melanoma, head and neck, liver or kidney cancer.

The rearrangement uses TRBV9 and TRBJ2-3; 11 nucleotides line up with TRBD2. With 4 bases clipped from V and 6 bases from J, the junction kept 10 bases outside the gene matches. CDR3 length: 16 amino acids. Germline CDR1 is SGDLS and CDR2 is YYNGEE. The CDR3 loop is CASSSRLAGTGDTQYF. CDR3 bases: TGTGCCAGCAGCTCGCGACTAGCGGGGACGGGCGATACGCAGTATTTT. The variable domain in full, completed from reference TRBV9 and TRBJ2-3, reads DSGVTQTPKHLITATGQRVTLRCSPRSGDLSVYWYQQSLDQGLQFLIQYYNGEERAKGNILERFSAQQFPDLHSELNLSSLELGDSALYFCASSSRLAGTGDTQYFGPGTRLTVL.

The chain recombines TRBV7-2 with TRBJ2-1; D is unresolved. Deletions cut 1 base from V and 7 bases from J, with 14 bases between. The CDR3 runs 15 residues. The germline CDR1 and CDR2 sequences are SGHTA and FQGNSA. In nucleotides, the CDR3 is TGTGCCAGCAGCTTAGACTTGGGATCGGTAAATGAGCAGTTCTTC. Translation: CASSLDLGSVNEQFF.

The chain combines TRBV28 with TRBJ2-7; 7 bases align to TRBD1. Germline CDR1 is MDHEN and CDR2 is SYDVKM. After removal of 2 bases from V and 2 bases from J, the junction contained 9 bases not matched to a gene. The CDR3 spans 16 residues. CDR3 loop: CASSLMGSGGTYEQYF. In nucleotides, the CDR3 is TGTGCCAGCAGTTTAATGGGGTCAGGGGGAACCTACGAGCAGTACTTC.

The CDR3 loop reads CASSLAAPGGNTIYF. In DNA, the CDR3 is TGTGCCAGCAGCTTAGCGGCCCCAGGGGGAAACACCATATATTTT. The chain uses TRBV7-9 and TRBJ1-3, with a tentative D call TRBD1 (5 bases). The V gene's germline CDR1 is SEHNR and CDR2 FQNEAQ (reference sequence). The CDR3 extends over 15 amino acids. Between the trimmed V and J ends, which lost 0 bases and 4 bases, there was a span of 10 bases. Drawing the rest from reference TRBV7-9 and TRBJ1-3, the complete variable domain is DTGVSQNPRHKITKRGQNVTFRCDPISEHNRLYWYRQTLGQGPEFLTYFQNEAQLEKSRLLSDRFSAERPKGSFSTLEIQRTEQGDSAMYLCASSLAAPGGNTIYFGEGSWLTVV.

This clone appeared once. The CDR3 nucleotides read TGTGCCAGCAGCTCAGGGACTAGCGCAAATGAGCAGTTCTTC. This encodes CASSSGTSANEQFF. The gene calls are TRBV21-1 and TRBJ2-1; the D call in the table, TRBD2, was not verified against the DNA. TRBV21-1 is designated a pseudogene. CDR3 length: 14 residues.

V usage is TRBV30 and J usage is TRBJ1-5; D gene ambiguous. Germline V gene data show CDR1 as GTSNPN and CDR2 as SVGIG (reference sequence). V was clipped by 1 base and J by 3 bases, with 7 bases between them. The CDR3 has 13 amino acids. DNA for the CDR3: TGTGCCTGGAGTGAACACCTCAATCAGCCCCAGCATTTT. Amino acid sequence: CAWSEHLNQPQHF. The full variable domain, its missing parts supplied by reference TRBV30 and TRBJ1-5, is SQTIHQWPATLVQPVGSPLSLECTVEGTSNPNLYWYRQAAGRGLQLLFYSVGIGQISSEVPQNLSASRPQDRQFILSSKKLLLSDSGFYLCAWSEHLNQPQHFGDGTRLSIL.

In its sample, this clone was seen many times. The rearrangement uses TRBV6-1 and TRBJ1-5; D call uncertain. The V and J ends lost 3 bases and 7 bases respectively, with 19 bases between them. Germline CDR1 is MNHNS and CDR2 is SASEGT. CDR3 length equals 16 residues. CDR3 sequence: CASSEDDNSGGQPQHF. As DNA, the CDR3 is TGTGCCAGCAGTGAGGACGACAACTCCGGTGGACAGCCCCAGCATTTT.

The genes are TRBV6-6 and TRBJ1-1; D might be TRBD1 (6 bases). The CDR3 runs to 14 residues. Germline loops: CDR1 MNHNY, CDR2 SVGAGI (reference sequence). With 2 bases removed from V and 4 bases from J, the gap between germline ends came to 11 bases. CDR3 DNA: TGTGCCAGCAGTTACCCACAGGGTTCCACTGAAGCTTTCTTT. Encoded protein: CASSYPQGSTEAFF.

This chain links TRBV5-1 with TRBJ2-1; TRBD2 might be the D (5 bases). The CDR3 runs to 13 residues. In germline, CDR1 is SGHRS, CDR2 YFSETQ. V lost 4 bases and J lost 0, with 5 bases in between. Here the CDR3 DNA reads TGCGCCAGCAGCGGAGGCTCCTACAATGAGCAGTTCTTC. As protein: CASSGGSYNEQFF.

The chain has TRBV2 and TRBJ2-3; D is undetermined. The germline gives CDR1 SNHLY, CDR2 FYNNEI. The V gene lost 9 bases and the J gene lost 6 bases, with 13 bases spanning the gap. The CDR3 runs to 12 residues. The DNA of the CDR3 is TGTGCCAGAGGGCCAGCCGCGGATACGCAGTATTTT. It codes for CARGPAADTQYF.

The chain joins TRBV28 to TRBJ1-3, with no clear D. Trimming left V 6 bases short and J 4 bases short, with 19 bases between. Germline loops: CDR1 MDHEN, CDR2 SYDVKM. This CDR3 contains 16 residues. The CDR3 DNA is TGTGCCAGCAGCCCGGACGGGATGGTATCAGGAAACACCATATATTTT. Translated: CASSPDGMVSGNTIYF.

V is TRBV29-1 and J is TRBJ2-3; D may be TRBD1 (6 bases). In germline, CDR1 is SQVTM, CDR2 ANQGSEA. There are 10 residues in the CDR3. Deletions cut 5 bases from V and 14 bases from J, with 14 bases between. The CDR3 nucleotides read TGCAGCGTTACGGACAGCAGGGGGTATTTT. This codes for CSVTDSRGYF.

This clone occurred a few times. The CDR3 sequence: CASSQLDLLVAHGEQFF. The CDR3 coding sequence is TGCGCCAGCAGCCAACTTGACCTACTAGTGGCCCATGGAGAGCAGTTCTTC. The chain recombines TRBV4-1 with TRBJ2-1; tentative D call: TRBD2 (5 bases). Trimming cost V 2 bases and J 10 bases, with 24 bases left between them. CDR3 length: 17 residues. Per the germline V gene, CDR1 is MGHRA and CDR2 is YSYEKL.

The chain recombines TRBV21-1 with TRBJ1-5; the table gives TRBD1 as D, unverified against the DNA. TRBV21-1 has pseudogene status. The CDR3 extends over 17 amino acids. DNA of the CDR3: TGTGCCAGCAGCAAAGATGGGCAGATAAGGAGCAATCAGCCCCAGCATTTT. Protein product: CASSKDGQIRSNQPQHF.

The rearrangement uses TRBV5-1 and TRBJ1-3; D not certain. V lost 1 base and J 0 bases, leaving 8 bases between the germline ends. This CDR3 region has 15 residues. Germline V gene sequence: CDR1 SGHRS, CDR2 YFSETQ. This chain's CDR3 is CASSLLGDSGNTIYF. Written as DNA, the CDR3 is TGCGCCAGCAGCTTGTTAGGAGACTCTGGAAACACCATATATTTT.

J is TRBJ1-1 and V is TRBV19; the D is unclear. The germline V gene encodes CDR1 LNHDA and CDR2 SQIVND (reference sequence). V dropped 3 bases and J dropped 2 bases, with 4 bases sitting between them. The CDR3 totals 12 residues. The CDR3: CASSITNTEAFF. The CDR3 DNA is TGTGCCAGTAGTATTACCAACACTGAAGCTTTCTTT.

The chain uses TRBV28 and TRBJ2-2; 7 bases fit TRBD1. Germline V gene sequence: CDR1 MDHEN, CDR2 SYDVKM. The CDR3 runs 15 residues. Trimming removed 5 bases from V and 3 bases from J; junction bases left unmatched: 6. The CDR3 coding sequence is TGTGCCAGCAGTGACAGGGTGCGGCACACCGGGGAGCTGTTTTTT. As protein: CASSDRVRHTGELFF. Supplemented by reference TRBV28 and TRBJ2-2, the full variable domain reads DVKVTQSSRYLVKRTGEKVFLECVQDMDHENMFWYRQDPGLGLRLIYFSYDVKMKEKGDIPEGYSVSREKKERFSLILESASTNQTSMYLCASSDRVRHTGELFFGEGSRLTVL.

This chain connects TRBV2 to TRBJ2-5, with a weak D call TRBD2 (6 bases). The CDR3 totals 14 residues. Trimming left V 6 bases short and J 4 bases short, with 15 bases between. Germline lookup yields CDR1 SNHLY and CDR2 FYNNEI. CDR3 loop: CASRAGLLTETQYF. In nucleotides, the CDR3 is TGTGCCAGCAGGGCGGGACTTTTAACAGAGACCCAGTACTTC.

Written as DNA, the CDR3 is TGTGCCAGCAAAATCCAAAGGGAGTCCTACAATGAGCAGTTCTTC. It is translated as CASKIQRESYNEQFF. The chain couples TRBV7-2 to TRBJ2-1; possible D gene TRBD2, 5 bases. The length of the CDR3 is 15 residues. CDR1 and CDR2 (germline): SGHTA, FQGNSA. Trimming removed 7 bases from V and 1 base from J, with 14 bases in between. The full variable domain, in which reference TRBV7-2 and TRBJ2-1 provide the parts outside the CDR3, is GAGVSQSPSNKVTEKGKDVELRCDPISGHTALYWYRQSLGQGLEFLIYFQGNSAPDKSGLPSDRFSAERTGGSVSTLTIQRTQQEDSAVYLCASKIQRESYNEQFFGPGTRLTVL.

The gene calls are TRBV27 and TRBJ1-4, with a weak D call TRBD1 (6 bases). Germline CDR1 reads MNHEY; CDR2 reads SMNVEV (reference sequence). There are 16 residues in the CDR3. The V end was cut by 6 bases, the J end by 4 bases, with 18 bases between. Here the CDR3 DNA reads TGTGCCAGCAGGTCCTCCCAACAGGGAGTTAATGAAAAACTGTTTTTT. It codes for CASRSSQQGVNEKLFF.

The chain couples TRBV7-2 to TRBJ2-2; D is undetermined. Germline lookup yields CDR1 SGHTA and CDR2 FQGNSA. V lost 5 bases to trimming and J lost 3 bases, with 13 bases between them. The CDR3 loop spans 15 amino acids. The CDR3 is CASSARTRDTGELFF. The CDR3, as DNA: TGTGCCAGCAGCGCACGAACGAGAGACACCGGGGAGCTGTTTTTT. The entire variable domain, with the rest obtained from reference TRBV7-2 and TRBJ2-2, is as follows: GAGVSQSPSNKVTEKGKDVELRCDPISGHTALYWYRQSLGQGLEFLIYFQGNSAPDKSGLPSDRFSAERTGGSVSTLTIQRTQQEDSAVYLCASSARTRDTGELFFGEGSRLTVL.

The chain couples TRBV7-9 to TRBJ2-3; 7 bases agree with TRBD1. With 3 bases clipped from V and 5 bases from J, the junction kept 2 bases outside the gene matches. The germline V gene encodes CDR1 SEHNR and CDR2 FQNEAQ (reference sequence). The CDR3 is made up of 13 amino acids. The CDR3 DNA reads as TGTGCCAGCAGCTTCGGGACAGAAGATACGCAGTATTTT. Translation gives CASSFGTEDTQYF.

This clone was counted between two and nine times. The chain combines TRBV18 with TRBJ1-1; D perhaps matches TRBD1 (5 bases). V was shortened by 3 bases and J by 3 bases, with 11 bases between the two germline ends. This CDR3 spans 14 amino acids. The germline CDR1 and CDR2 sequences are KGHSH and LQKENI. The CDR3 is CASSPRMTDTEAFF. The CDR3 bases are TGTGCCAGCTCACCCAGAATGACAGACACTGAAGCTTTCTTT.

The rearrangement links TRBV7-9 to TRBJ1-1, with TRBD1 matching 7 bases. Trimming removed 5 bases from V and 5 bases from J; junction bases left unmatched: 14. The CDR3 covers 16 residues. Germline-derived CDR1 and CDR2 are SEHNR and FQNEAQ (reference sequence). CDR3 sequence: CASSDRGGQGGTEAFF. The CDR3 coding sequence is TGTGCCAGCAGCGACCGGGGTGGCCAGGGGGGGACTGAAGCTTTCTTT.

The chain recombines TRBV19 with TRBJ2-6; D not certain. With 3 bases removed from V and 1 base from J, the gap between germline ends came to 10 bases. The CDR3 length is 16 residues. CDR1 and CDR2 from the germline V gene are LNHDA and SQIVND (reference sequence). CDR3 region: CASSIFQGSGANVLTF. The CDR3 DNA follows: TGTGCCAGTAGTATTTTTCAAGGTTCTGGGGCCAACGTCCTGACTTTC.

The chain is built from TRBV19 and TRBJ1-5; D possibly corresponds to TRBD1 (5 bases). The CDR3 consists of 19 residues. CDR1 LNHDA and CDR2 SQIVND come from the germline V gene (reference sequence). Between the trimmed V and J ends, which lost 5 bases and 0 bases, there was a span of 23 bases. The CDR3 sequence is CASSPRAGQPPYSNQPQHF. DNA of the CDR3: TGTGCCAGTAGTCCCCGGGCCGGACAACCACCTTATAGCAATCAGCCCCAGCATTTT. Together with reference TRBV19 and TRBJ1-5, the CDR3 gives the full variable domain: DGGITQSPKYLFRKEGQNVTLSCEQNLNHDAMYWYRQDPGQGLRLIYYSQIVNDFQKGDIAEGYSVSREKKESFPLTVTSAQKNPTAFYLCASSPRAGQPPYSNQPQHFGDGTRLSIL.

The V and J genes are TRBV5-1 and TRBJ1-5, with no clear D. Germline CDR1 and CDR2: SGHRS and YFSETQ. There are 15 residues in the CDR3. V dropped 4 bases and J dropped 0 bases, with 11 bases sitting between them. Here the CDR3 reads CASSVGAASNQPQHF. Here the CDR3 DNA reads TGCGCCAGCAGCGTGGGTGCCGCTAGCAATCAGCCCCAGCATTTT.

The genes are TRBV5-1 and TRBJ2-7, with 9 nucleotides matching TRBD2. The CDR3 totals 14 residues. Germline V gives CDR1 SGHRS, CDR2 YFSETQ. The junction had 4 bases not matched to a gene; V was cut back by 4 bases and J by 2 bases. The CDR3 DNA reads TGCGCCAGCAGCGGCGGGGGGGGTCCCTACGAGCAGTACTTC. Its protein is CASSGGGGPYEQYF.

The chain couples TRBV18 to TRBJ1-2; 7 nucleotides agree with TRBD1. The CDR3 is 13 residues long. Germline V gene data show CDR1 as KGHSH and CDR2 as LQKENI. The V and J ends lost 3 bases and 3 bases, in that order; junction bases with no gene match: 1. The chain's CDR3 is CASSPGQHYGYTF. The CDR3 region has the DNA TGTGCCAGCTCACCGGGACAGCACTATGGCTACACCTTC.

The chain couples TRBV20-1 to TRBJ2-4, with D perhaps matching TRBD1 (5 bases). CDR3 size: 11 residues. Germline loops: CDR1 DFQATT, CDR2 SNEGSKA (reference sequence). The V and J ends lost 2 bases and 6 bases respectively, with 5 bases between them. This chain's CDR3 is CSARQGNIQYF. CDR3 sequence (DNA): TGCAGTGCTAGACAGGGAAACATTCAGTACTTC.